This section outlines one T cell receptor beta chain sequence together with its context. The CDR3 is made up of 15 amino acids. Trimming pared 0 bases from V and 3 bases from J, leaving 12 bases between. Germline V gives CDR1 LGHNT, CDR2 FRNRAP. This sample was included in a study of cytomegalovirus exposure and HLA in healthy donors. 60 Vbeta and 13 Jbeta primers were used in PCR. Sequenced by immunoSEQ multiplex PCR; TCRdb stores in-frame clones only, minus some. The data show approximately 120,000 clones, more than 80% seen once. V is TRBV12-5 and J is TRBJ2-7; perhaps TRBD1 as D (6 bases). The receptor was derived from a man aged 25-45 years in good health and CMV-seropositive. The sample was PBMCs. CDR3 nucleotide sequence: TGTGCTAGTGGTTTGGTAGGACAGCCCCTCTACGAGCAGTACTTC. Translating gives CASGLVGQPLYEQYF.